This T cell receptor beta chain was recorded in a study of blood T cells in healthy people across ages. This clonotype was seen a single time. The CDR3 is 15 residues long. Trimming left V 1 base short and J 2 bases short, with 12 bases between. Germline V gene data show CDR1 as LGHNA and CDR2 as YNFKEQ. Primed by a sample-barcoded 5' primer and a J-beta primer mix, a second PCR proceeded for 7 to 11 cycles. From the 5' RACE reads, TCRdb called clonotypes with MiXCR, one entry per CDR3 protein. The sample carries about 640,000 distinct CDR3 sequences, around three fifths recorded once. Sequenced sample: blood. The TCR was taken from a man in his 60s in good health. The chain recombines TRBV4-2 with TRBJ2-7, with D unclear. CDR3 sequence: CASSQALAATYEQYF. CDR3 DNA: TGTGCCAGCAGCCAAGCCTTAGCTGCAACCTACGAGCAGTACTTC.